This T cell receptor beta chain appears in the sequencing data of a study of siplizumab effects on memory and regulatory T cells. Unstimulated TEMRA, naive, memory and effector memory subsets were sequenced in a few donor pairs. This table comes from immunoSEQ multiplex PCR, and its TCRdb copy is limited to in-frame clones, with some not included. The sample has about 56,000 clones; around 98% are singletons. With 7 bases removed from V and 5 bases from J, the gap between germline ends came to 14 bases. Germline CDR1 MGHDK, CDR2 SYGVNS. The CDR3 covers 13 residues. Comments on this clone: No antigen is known for it.

The study's findings and limits: Proliferating Tregs taken from siplizumab cultures were not shown to have a confirmed suppressive function. Just a small share of alloreactive clones was traced back to unstimulated subsets. Siplizumab brought about a significant reduction in alloreactive sequences traceable to unstimulated CD4+ memory cells.

Sequencing was carried out using naive CD8+ T cells sorted from blood. The rearrangement links TRBV25-1 to TRBJ1-1; no firm D call. This clonotype was sampled from a human donor in good health. CDR3 nucleotides: TGTGCCAGCACCCAGGTGGAATGGACTGAAGCTTTCTTT. This translates into CASTQVEWTEAFF.